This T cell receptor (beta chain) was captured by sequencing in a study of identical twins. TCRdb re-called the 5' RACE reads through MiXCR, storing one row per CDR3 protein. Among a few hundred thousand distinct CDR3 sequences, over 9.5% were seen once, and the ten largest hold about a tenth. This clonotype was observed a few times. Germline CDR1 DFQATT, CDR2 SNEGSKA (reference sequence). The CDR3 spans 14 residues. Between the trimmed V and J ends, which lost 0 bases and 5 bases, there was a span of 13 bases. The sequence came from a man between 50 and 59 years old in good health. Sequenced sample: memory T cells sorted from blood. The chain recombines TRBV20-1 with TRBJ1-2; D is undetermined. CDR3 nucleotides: TGCAGTGCTAGAGATCTTGGAGGGCGGTATGGCTACACCTTC. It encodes CSARDLGGRYGYTF.